Presented here are 25 T cell receptor beta chains from one specimen sequenced in a study of T-cell memory formation after mild COVID-19. TCRdb called the 5' RACE reads again in MiXCR, with one record for every CDR3 protein. The sample lists about 400,000 distinct CDR3 sequences, about 20% seen once, with under 25% in the top ten. Sequenced sample: PBMCs or a T cell subset sorted from them (not recorded which). Receptors originate from a man in his late teens or twenties who had mild COVID-19 (a few samples of this study predate the infection). Cell type and time point are not known.

This chain connects TRBV5-4 to TRBJ2-7, with a tentative D call TRBD2 (6 bases). Germline loops: CDR1 SGHNT, CDR2 YYREEE (reference sequence). Trimming removed 4 bases at V and 4 bases at J, with 9 bases between. The CDR3 loop spans 12 amino acids. The CDR3 nucleotides read TGTGCCAGCAGCCGGGACTTTTACGAGCAGTACTTC. Translating it yields CASSRDFYEQYF.

The sample holds a few counts of this clonotype. The chain recombines TRBV10-3 with TRBJ1-1; 7 bases line up with TRBD1. J was trimmed by 2 bases and V by 6 bases; bases with no gene match: 3. Germline CDR1 and CDR2: ENHRY and SYGVKD. The CDR3 extends over 13 amino acids. The CDR3 region has the DNA TGTGCCATCAGCCGGGACAGAAACACTGAAGCTTTCTTT. Translation: CAISRDRNTEAFF.

The chain carries TRBV7-2 and TRBJ2-2; 8 bases are shared with TRBD1. The germline V gene has CDR1 SGHTA and CDR2 FQGNSA. The V gene end was trimmed by 6 bases and the J gene end by 3 bases; junction bases not matched to a gene: 6. CDR3 length: 15 residues. CDR3 nucleotide sequence: TGTGCCAGCAGGGTCAGGGGGCGCGACACCGGGGAGCTGTTTTTT. Amino acids: CASRVRGRDTGELFF.

The chain uses TRBV20-1 and TRBJ2-3; D gene uncertain. V gave up 3 bases and J gave up 6 bases, with 10 bases separating them. The CDR3 consists of 12 residues. The germline gives CDR1 DFQATT, CDR2 SNEGSKA (reference sequence). The CDR3 reads CSASRAADTQYF. CDR3 sequence (DNA): TGCAGTGCTAGTAGGGCAGCGGATACGCAGTATTTT.

This rearrangement joins TRBV7-9 to TRBJ1-2; possible D gene TRBD1, 6 bases. Germline assignment: CDR1 SEHNR and CDR2 FQNEAQ (reference sequence). V dropped 5 bases and J dropped 5 bases, with 12 bases sitting between them. The CDR3 spans 13 residues. The CDR3 here is CASSPAQGYGYTF. CDR3 sequence (DNA): TGTGCCAGCAGCCCAGCTCAGGGGTATGGCTACACCTTC.

V is TRBV28 and J is TRBJ2-5; D is possibly TRBD2 (6 bases). CDR3 length equals 12 residues. V was trimmed by 5 bases and J by 7 bases, leaving 11 bases between them. CDR1 is MDHEN and CDR2 is SYDVKM in the germline V gene. The CDR3 bases are TGTGCCAGCAGTCTGGAGGGACTGACCCAGTACTTC. Protein sequence: CASSLEGLTQYF.

The V call is TRBV7-2, the J call TRBJ2-6; D remains ambiguous. The CDR3 runs to 13 residues. CDR1 is SGHTA, CDR2 FQGNSA, per germline. The V end lost 6 bases, the J end lost 4 bases, and 7 bases lay between the germline ends. CDR3 residues: CASSAVGANVLTF. The DNA of the CDR3 is TGTGCCAGCAGTGCAGTCGGGGCCAACGTCCTGACTTTC.

The sample holds one count of this clonotype. This chain uses TRBV7-9 with TRBJ2-2; 10 bases fit TRBD1. Germline V lookup: CDR1 SEHNR, CDR2 FQNEAQ (reference sequence). The CDR3 has 14 amino acids. The V segment lost 5 bases and the J segment 9 bases; nucleotides outside the gene matches: 6. The chain's CDR3 is CASSPGTGDRELFF. The CDR3 DNA is TGTGCCAGCAGCCCCGGGACAGGGGACAGGGAGCTGTTTTTT.

This clonotype turned up a few times. This sequence joins TRBV7-2 and TRBJ2-3; possibly TRBD2 for D (6 bases). From germline, CDR1 is SGHTA and CDR2 FQGNSA. The CDR3 spans 16 residues. V was cut by 4 bases and J by 0 bases, with 14 bases left in between. The CDR3 region has the DNA TGTGCCAGCAGCTGGGATATGGGACTCAGCACAGATACGCAGTATTTT. Amino acid sequence: CASSWDMGLSTDTQYF.

This clonotype was counted a few times. In nucleotides, the CDR3 is TGCGCCAGCAGCTTGCTGTTCAGTAACTATGGCTACACCTTC. It translates to CASSLLFSNYGYTF. V is TRBV5-1 and J is TRBJ1-2; the D is unclear. The CDR3 runs 14 residues. V lost 1 base and J 1 base, leaving 8 bases between the germline ends. CDR1 is SGHRS, CDR2 YFSETQ, per germline.

This clonotype was counted at least ten times. The V gene is TRBV5-5, the J gene TRBJ2-7; 9 positions match TRBD1. Germline trimming cut 4 bases from V and 3 bases from J; bases unmatched to any gene: 2. The CDR3 runs to 13 residues. Germline V CDR1 and CDR2: SGHKS, YYEKEE (reference sequence). CDR3 sequence: CASSPTGGYEQYF. CDR3 sequence (DNA): TGTGCCAGCAGCCCGACAGGGGGCTACGAGCAGTACTTC.

There are a few counts of this clonotype. The CDR3 sequence is CASSLSELVSPLHF. CDR3 sequence (DNA): TGTGCCAGCAGTTTATCGGAATTGGTGTCACCCCTCCACTTT. The gene calls are TRBV27 and TRBJ1-6, with unresolved D. CDR1 and CDR2 from the germline V gene are MNHEY and SMNVEV (reference sequence). V was cut by 0 bases and J by 10 bases, with 10 bases left in between. The CDR3 is made up of 14 amino acids.

This clonotype has a handful of counts. The chain links TRBV10-2 to TRBJ2-7; unclear D gene. Germline V gene sequence: CDR1 WSHSY, CDR2 SAAADI. The CDR3 contains 14 residues. Trimming stripped 2 bases from V and 2 bases from J, with 10 bases between. CDR3 sequence: CASSEPRYPYEQYV. CDR3 DNA sequence: TGCGCCAGCAGTGAGCCACGGTACCCCTACGAGCAGTACGTC.

In this sample, this clonotype turned up once. This sequence joins TRBV19 and TRBJ2-6; D ambiguous. The CDR3 length is 15 residues. V gave up 3 bases and J gave up 1 base, with 7 bases separating them. Germline V gene sequence: CDR1 LNHDA, CDR2 SQIVND (reference sequence). This CDR3 reads CASSILNSGANVLTF. The DNA of the CDR3 is TGTGCCAGTAGTATTCTAAATTCTGGGGCCAACGTCCTGACTTTC.

There are a few counts of this clonotype. The junction and the germline gene differ at one end; a read error may be behind it. The V and J genes are TRBV20-1 and TRBJ2-1; 7 bases are a match to TRBD2. CDR1 is DFQATT, CDR2 SNEGSKA, per germline (reference sequence). The CDR3 has 15 amino acids. Here the CDR3 DNA reads TGCAGTGCCAGAGAGGTAGCGGGTCCTTACAATGAGCAGTTCTTC. Translation gives CSAREVAGPYNEQFF.

Regarding this clonotype: The junction departs from the called germline gene at one end, perhaps through a read error. The CDR3: CASSLTPLGGELFF. As DNA, the CDR3 is TGTGCCAGCAGCCTAACCCCCCTAGGTGGTGAGCTGTTTTTT. The genes are TRBV7-3 and TRBJ2-2, with D unresolved. This CDR3 has 14 amino acids. Germline values: CDR1 SGHTA, CDR2 FQGTGA.

V usage is TRBV13 and J usage is TRBJ2-5, with 9 bases fitting TRBD1. The CDR3 spans 14 residues. Unmatched junction bases numbered 6, after V lost 5 bases and J lost 5 bases. Germline V gene data show CDR1 as PRHDT and CDR2 as FYEKMQ (reference sequence). CDR3 nucleotide sequence: TGTGCCAGCAGCGGACAGGGGTTGAGGGAGACCCAGTACTTC. It is translated as CASSGQGLRETQYF.

This clonotype appeared many times. The chain has TRBV6-5 and TRBJ2-5, with D perhaps TRBD2 (6 bases). CDR3 length: 13 residues. Germline-derived CDR1 and CDR2 are MNHEY and SVGAGI. Trimming stripped 3 bases from V and 4 bases from J, with 9 bases between. CDR3 nucleotide sequence: TGTGCCAGCAGTTATCAGGAGGGAGAGACCCAGTACTTC. Residues: CASSYQEGETQYF.

This clonotype has more than one count but fewer than ten. This rearrangement joins TRBV30 to TRBJ1-1; the D is unclear. This CDR3 has 12 residues. The ends were cut back, 4 bases at V and 1 base at J, with 7 bases in the middle. Germline CDR1 reads GTSNPN; CDR2 reads SVGIG (reference sequence). CDR3 in DNA: TGTGCCTGGAATATGGGGAACACTGAAGCTTTCTTT. Translating it yields CAWNMGNTEAFF.

This clonotype has more than one count but fewer than ten. This chain uses TRBV6-2 or TRBV6-3 with TRBJ2-2; no clear D gene. The CDR3 extends over 13 amino acids. V dropped 8 bases and J dropped 6 bases, with 13 bases sitting between them. Germline assignment: CDR1 MNHEY and CDR2 SVGEGT. CDR3 residues: CASRFWTAGELFF. The CDR3 DNA reads TGTGCCAGCCGATTCTGGACCGCCGGGGAGCTGTTTTTT.

This chain connects TRBV9 to TRBJ2-4, with D tentatively TRBD1 (6 bases). This CDR3 contains 15 residues. Germline CDR1 SGDLS, CDR2 YYNGEE. Trimming stripped 3 bases from V and 0 bases from J, with 10 bases between. The CDR3 DNA reads as TGTGCCAGCAGCGCCGGGACACAAGCCAAAAACATTCAGTACTTC. Protein product: CASSAGTQAKNIQYF.

This rearrangement joins TRBV7-9 to TRBJ2-2, with 7 nucleotides matching TRBD2. Trimming took 3 bases from V and 0 from J; bases not matched to a gene: 19. From germline, CDR1 is SEHNR and CDR2 FQNEAQ (reference sequence). The CDR3 consists of 21 residues. The CDR3: CASSFSPVRQGGSANTGELFF. The CDR3 DNA follows: TGTGCCAGCAGCTTTTCCCCAGTGAGGCAGGGAGGGTCCGCGAACACCGGGGAGCTGTTTTTT.

This chain joins TRBV11-1 and TRBJ2-1; possible D gene TRBD1, 7 bases. The CDR3 extends over 16 amino acids. CDR1 and CDR2 (germline): SGHAT, FQDESV (reference sequence). Trimming took off 1 base at V and 2 bases at J, with 12 bases between the two ends. The CDR3 loop reads CASSLVGRGAYNEQFF. As DNA, the CDR3 is TGTGCCAGCAGCTTAGTTGGCAGGGGGGCCTACAATGAGCAGTTCTTC.

This clonotype was observed a handful of times. The rearrangement links TRBV28 to TRBJ2-3, with 8 bases identical to TRBD1. The CDR3 runs 16 residues. Germline assignment: CDR1 MDHEN and CDR2 SYDVKM. V shed 4 bases, J shed 3 bases, and the junction held 9 bases outside the gene matches. In nucleotides, the CDR3 is TGTGCCAGCAGTTCACCGCGCCGGGACAGGACAGATACGCAGTATTTT. Residues: CASSSPRRDRTDTQYF. The full variable domain, completed using reference TRBV28 and TRBJ2-3, is DVKVTQSSRYLVKRTGEKVFLECVQDMDHENMFWYRQDPGLGLRLIYFSYDVKMKEKGDIPEGYSVSREKKERFSLILESASTNQTSMYLCASSSPRRDRTDTQYFGPGTRLTVL.

V is TRBV2 and J is TRBJ1-1, with D hard to call. The germline gives CDR1 SNHLY, CDR2 FYNNEI. This CDR3 has 14 amino acids. Between the trimmed V and J ends, which lost 7 bases and 11 bases, there was a span of 23 bases. CDR3 DNA sequence: TGTGCCAGCAAGACCGACGGGATCTCCTTCGGGGCTTTCTTT. As protein: CASKTDGISFGAFF.